A selection of T cell receptor beta chains follows, all from one sample in a study of blood T cell repertoires in COVID-19. Some clones are missing from TCRdb's copy, which holds only in-frame ones; the method was immunoSEQ multiplex PCR. This sample has about 260,000 clones; 80% to 90% occur once, and the top ten carry 2.4%. The sample was PBMCs or T cells enriched from blood (not recorded which). The receptor set was obtained from a woman aged 18-29 years who had recovered from COVID-19. The CDR3 runs from the conserved cysteine through the conserved F or W. A D gene is named only where the DNA matches it firmly. The size of a clone is reported for some rows only, either as once, few or many, or as a class for expanded clones.

J gene,V gene,clone size,D gene,CDR3 protein,CDR3 DNA
TRBJ2-1,TRBV19,-,-,CASSPGVGGYNEQFF,TGTGCCAGTAGTCCAGGGGTCGGGGGGTACAATGAGCAGTTCTTC
TRBJ1-2,TRBV5-1,once,TRBD1,CASSTGTGDLYGYTF,TGCGCCAGCAGCACCGGGACAGGGGATCTCTATGGCTACACCTTC
TRBJ1-2,TRBV29-1,-,-,CSVGGGRNGYTF,TGCAGTGTGGGTGGGGGCAGGAATGGCTACACCTTC
TRBJ1-5,TRBV5-5,-,TRBD1,CASSLIADRVNQPQHF,TGTGCCAGCAGCTTAATCGCAGACAGGGTCAATCAGCCCCAGCATTTT
TRBJ1-2,TRBV5-1,once,-,CASSLVGDLNYGYTF,TGCGCCAGCAGCTTGGTGGGGGACTTAAACTATGGCTACACCTTC
TRBJ1-6,TRBV27,once,-,CASSPRTNRESPLHF,TGTGCCAGCAGTCCTCGGACAAATCGGGAGTCACCCCTCCACTTT
TRBJ1-1,TRBV5-1,-,-,CASSLVGQNTEAFF,TGCGCCAGCAGCTTGGTTGGGCAGAACACTGAAGCTTTCTTT
TRBJ1-6,TRBV6-1,once,-,CASSEALARYNSPLHF,TGTGCCAGCAGTGAAGCCCTTGCCAGGTATAATTCACCCCTCCACTTT
TRBJ2-2,TRBV3-1/TRBV3-2,-,-,CASSQIPPGANTGELFF,TGTGCCAGCAGCCAAATTCCCCCAGGGGCGAACACCGGGGAGCTGTTTTTT
TRBJ2-3,TRBV12-5,-,TRBD1,CASGLDRTGISTDTQYF,TGTGCTAGTGGTTTGGACAGGACAGGGATATCTACAGATACGCAGTATTTT
TRBJ1-1,TRBV27,-,-,CASSLSGGRTEAFF,TGTGCCAGCAGTTTGTCGGGGGGGAGGACTGAAGCTTTCTTT
TRBJ2-3,TRBV3-1/TRBV3-2,-,-,CASSPLTGVSTDTQYF,TGTGCCAGCAGCCCATTGACGGGGGTTAGCACAGATACGCAGTATTTT
TRBJ2-2,TRBV3-1/TRBV3-2,-,TRBD2,CASSRTSAGELFF,TGTGCCAGCAGCCGGACTAGCGCCGGGGAGCTGTTTTTT
TRBJ1-1,TRBV5-1,-,TRBD1,CASSSGWDGGQGKAFF,TGCGCCAGCAGCTCGGGTTGGGATGGGGGACAGGGGAAAGCTTTCTTT
TRBJ1-3,TRBV4-1,-,TRBD1,CASSQSGTGSGNTIYF,TGCGCCAGCAGCCAGTCCGGGACAGGCTCTGGAAACACCATATATTTT
TRBJ2-3,TRBV4-2,-,TRBD2,CASSQVGGGAKDTQYF,TGTGCCAGCAGCCAAGTCGGCGGGGGGGCGAAAGATACGCAGTATTTT
TRBJ2-7,TRBV7-9,-,TRBD2,CASSPERLAGPYEQYF,TGTGCCAGCAGCCCAGAGAGACTAGCGGGGCCTTACGAGCAGTACTTC
TRBJ1-2,TRBV19,once,TRBD1,CAVSIRGRRNYGYTF,TGTGCGGTCAGCATCAGGGGGCGTCGTAACTATGGCTACACCTTC
TRBJ1-2,TRBV18,once,TRBD1,CASSGVRDRGLNYGYTF,TGTGCCAGCTCAGGGGTCCGGGACAGGGGCCTAAACTATGGCTACACCTTC
TRBJ2-2,TRBV30,-,TRBD2,CAGGLARVGELFF,TGTGCCGGAGGACTAGCTCGGGTCGGGGAGCTGTTTTTT
TRBJ1-6,TRBV6-5,-,TRBD1,CASKGAHPPLHF,TGTGCCAGCAAGGGGGCGCATCCACCCCTCCACTTT
TRBJ1-1,TRBV11-1,few,-,CASSPMDKPSHTEAFF,TGTGCCAGCAGCCCTATGGACAAGCCCTCACACACTGAAGCTTTCTTT
TRBJ2-7,TRBV7-9,-,-,CASSETGSTYEQYF,TGTGCCAGCAGTGAAACAGGTAGTACCTACGAGCAGTACTTC
TRBJ2-2,TRBV5-1,-,TRBD2,CASSLGPSGGTGELFF,TGCGCCAGCAGCTTGGGTCCTAGCGGGGGGACCGGGGAGCTGTTTTTT
TRBJ1-2,TRBV29-1,-,-,CSVEDPQKGSGYTF,TGCAGCGTTGAAGATCCACAGAAAGGGAGTGGCTACACCTTC
TRBJ1-2,TRBV7-9,few,-,CASRSPGYFGYTF,TGTGCCAGCAGATCGCCAGGGTACTTTGGCTACACCTTC
TRBJ2-5,TRBV5-1,-,TRBD1,CASSRDRGVFLETQYF,TGCGCCAGCAGCCGAGACAGGGGGGTTTTCCTAGAGACCCAGTACTTC
TRBJ2-1,TRBV5-4,-,TRBD2,CASSMLAGGPYEQFF,TGTGCCAGCAGCATGCTAGCGGGGGGGCCTTATGAGCAGTTCTTC